This TCR beta chain was captured in a study of OX40 agonist ivuxolimab in advanced cancers. Germline assignment: CDR1 SGHTA and CDR2 FQGNSA. The V end was cut by 0 bases, the J end by 2 bases, with 8 bases between. The CDR3 is 15 residues long. The method was immunoSEQ multiplex PCR; TCRdb's version includes in-frame clones alone and lacks a portion of them. The profile shows 65,000 to 90,000 clones, approximately 92% of them singletons. Enrollment shut out patients with autoimmune disease history or systemic immunosuppression. This specimen was CD4+ or CD8+ T cells sorted from blood, taken in a trial of the OX40 agonist ivuxolimab. The TCR was taken from an adult with an advanced solid tumor such as melanoma, head and neck, liver or kidney cancer. This chain uses TRBV7-2 with TRBJ2-1, with D perhaps assigned TRBD1 or TRBD2 (5 bases each). The CDR3 DNA reads as TGTGCCAGCAGCTTAGCCGGGGCCACCTACAATGAGCAGTTCTTC. It specifies CASSLAGATYNEQFF.